This T cell receptor beta chain was identified in a study of T-cell memory formation after mild COVID-19. TCRdb independently ran MiXCR on the 5' RACE reads; one entry per CDR3 protein. The sample holds 300,000 to 400,000 distinct CDR3 sequences, 20% to 25% seen once. Points from the study as a whole: Later expanders leaned CD4+, whereas clones that contracted between day 15 and 85 were balanced CD4/CD8.

Turning to this clonotype: Its specificity is unknown.

Germline V gene lookup returns CDR1 SEHNR and CDR2 FQNEAQ (reference sequence). CDR3 length: 14 residues. Trimming shortened V by 1 base and J by 5 bases, and 11 bases separated the two germline ends. This TCR was sampled from an adult woman who had mild COVID-19 (a few samples of this study predate the infection). Cell type and time point are not known. This rearrangement joins TRBV7-9 to TRBJ2-5; D not certain. The source material was PBMCs or a T cell subset sorted from them (not recorded which). CDR3 region: CASSLEVSRETQYF. The CDR3 DNA reads TGTGCCAGCAGCTTAGAAGTTAGCAGGGAGACCCAGTACTTC.